This T cell receptor beta chain comes out of a study of blood T cells in healthy people across ages. Every sample yielded at least 6 million isolated PBMCs. Study results and limitations: Diversity was estimated from one million T cells, and these estimates were considered underestimates.

Alongside a J-beta primer mix, a sample-barcoded 5' primer served in a second PCR lasting roughly 6 to 11 cycles. Each cDNA was tagged by a template-switch adaptor containing 12 random nucleotides. TCRdb independently ran MiXCR on the 5' RACE reads; one entry per CDR3 protein. The table shows about 670,000 distinct CDR3 sequences, with less than 45% occurring only once. This clonotype has just a few counts. Its matching antigen is unknown. CDR1 is MGHDK and CDR2 is SYGVNS in the germline V gene. The V end was cut by 6 bases, the J end by 0 bases, with 11 bases between. The CDR3 consists of 15 residues.

The origin of this receptor is a man older than 75 in good health. Sequenced material: blood. The chain is built from TRBV25-1 and TRBJ1-4; a weak D match, TRBD1 (6 bases). The CDR3 DNA reads as TGTGCCAGCAGCTATCACAGGGCAACTAATGAAAAACTGTTTTTT. This codes for CASSYHRATNEKLFF.